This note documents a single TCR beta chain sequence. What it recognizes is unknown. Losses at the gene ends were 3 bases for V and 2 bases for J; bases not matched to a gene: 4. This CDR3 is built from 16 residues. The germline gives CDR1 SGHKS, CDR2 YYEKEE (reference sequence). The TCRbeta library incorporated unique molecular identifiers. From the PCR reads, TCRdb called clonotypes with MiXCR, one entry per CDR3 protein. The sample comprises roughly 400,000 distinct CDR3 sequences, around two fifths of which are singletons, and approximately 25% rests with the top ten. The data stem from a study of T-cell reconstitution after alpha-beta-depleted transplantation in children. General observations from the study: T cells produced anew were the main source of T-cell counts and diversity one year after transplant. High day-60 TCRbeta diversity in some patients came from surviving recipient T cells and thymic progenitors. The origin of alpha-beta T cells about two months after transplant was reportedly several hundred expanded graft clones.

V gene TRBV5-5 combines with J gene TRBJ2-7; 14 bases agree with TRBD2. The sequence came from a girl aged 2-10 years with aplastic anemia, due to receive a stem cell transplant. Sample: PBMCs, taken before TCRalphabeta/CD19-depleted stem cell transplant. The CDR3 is CASSWGLAGETYEQYF. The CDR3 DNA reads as TGTGCCAGCAGCTGGGGACTAGCGGGAGAGACCTACGAGCAGTACTTC.